This entry features one T cell receptor (beta chain) sequence. CDR1 and CDR2 (germline): WSHSY, SAAADI. The CDR3 loop spans 13 amino acids. V lost 6 bases to trimming and J lost 4 bases; unmatched junction nucleotides: 2. In the authors' workflow: Reference gene primers were amplified, and this amplification served to estimate nucleated cell counts. Clones were sequenced by immunoSEQ multiplex PCR, and TCRdb holds only the in-frame ones, with some missing. V and J calls and clone size are copied from that table; D and trimming were computed from the DNA. This table holds some 45,000 clones, over 75% found once. The sample comes from a study of blood T cell repertoires in COVID-19. Background on the study: The United States, Italy and Spain were the sources of the acute and convalescent COVID-19 samples. In each case, the material was cDNA or gDNA derived from T cells, B-cell-depleted T cells, or PBMCs.

The source of this sequence is a woman in her sixties or seventies with acute or convalescent COVID-19. This sequence joins TRBV10-2 and TRBJ2-1, with 8 positions matching TRBD2. The material sequenced was peripheral blood. The CDR3 here is CASRLAGYNEQFF. The CDR3 bases are TGCGCCAGCAGATTAGCGGGGTACAATGAGCAGTTCTTC.